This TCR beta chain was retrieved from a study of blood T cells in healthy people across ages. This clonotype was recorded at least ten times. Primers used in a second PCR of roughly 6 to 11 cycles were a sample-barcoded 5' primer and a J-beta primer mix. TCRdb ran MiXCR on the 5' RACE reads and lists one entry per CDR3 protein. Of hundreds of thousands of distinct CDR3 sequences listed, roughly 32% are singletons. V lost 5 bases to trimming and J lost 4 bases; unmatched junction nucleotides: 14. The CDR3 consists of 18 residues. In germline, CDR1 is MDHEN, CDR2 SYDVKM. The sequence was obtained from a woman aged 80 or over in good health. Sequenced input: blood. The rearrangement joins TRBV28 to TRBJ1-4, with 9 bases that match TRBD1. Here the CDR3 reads CASSTRDRVNTDNEKLFF. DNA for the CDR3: TGTGCCAGCAGTACCCGGGACAGGGTAAATACGGATAATGAAAAACTGTTTTTT.